The 8 T cell receptor beta chains below were found in one sample sequenced in a study of blood T cells in healthy people across ages. PCR was performed a second time for 7 to 11 cycles using a sample-barcoded 5' primer and a J-beta primer mix. From the 5' RACE reads, TCRdb called clonotypes with MiXCR, one entry per CDR3 protein. The data hold fewer than 700,000 distinct CDR3 sequences, with roughly 48% observed a single time. Sequencing was performed on blood. Every receptor here comes from a man older than 75 in good health.

This clonotype has at least ten counts. This chain joins TRBV28 and TRBJ1-2; 9 bases map to TRBD1. The V and J ends lost 7 bases and 3 bases, in that order; junction bases with no gene match: 6. The CDR3 contains 14 residues. Germline CDR1 is MDHEN and CDR2 is SYDVKM. The CDR3 reads CASNRQGEDYGYTF. The CDR3 DNA sequence: TGTGCCAGCAATCGACAGGGGGAGGACTATGGCTACACCTTC.

This rearrangement joins TRBV21-1 to TRBJ2-1. TRBV21-1 represents a pseudogene. The CDR3 length is 13 residues. The CDR3 here is CASSKLTYNEQFF. The CDR3 coding sequence is TGTGCCAGCAGCAAATTGACCTACAATGAGCAGTTCTTC.

This clonotype was observed a single time. The rearrangement links TRBV25-1 to TRBJ2-7, with TRBD2 identical over 8 bases. J was trimmed by 6 bases and V by 5 bases; bases with no gene match: 9. Germline CDR1 MGHDK, CDR2 SYGVNS. The CDR3 consists of 14 residues. CDR3 DNA: TGTGCCAGCAGTAAAGCGGGGGACTTACCCGAGCAGTACTTC. Amino acids: CASSKAGDLPEQYF.

The V gene is TRBV24-1, the J gene TRBJ2-4; 7 bases map to TRBD1. CDR3 size: 15 residues. CDR1 and CDR2 from the germline V gene are KGHDR and SFDVKD. Germline trimming cut 12 bases from V and 6 bases from J; bases unmatched to any gene: 16. The DNA of the CDR3 is TGTGCCGCCGACAGCCGGGACAGCCTCACAAACATTCAGTACTTC. Protein: CAADSRDSLTNIQYF.

This rearrangement joins TRBV6-1 to TRBJ2-5; D uncertain. Judging by the DNA end, TRBJ2-7 fits better; the J call may be wrong. The germline gives CDR1 MNHNS, CDR2 SASEGT. The CDR3 has 11 amino acids. The CDR3 DNA reads TGTGCCAGCCAAGCTTTTTACGAGCAGTACTTC. Protein sequence: CASQAFYEQYF.

CDR3 sequence: CTSGQGNYNEQFF. CDR3 coding DNA: TGTACCTCGGGGCAGGGGAACTACAATGAGCAGTTCTTC. V gene TRBV12-3 or TRBV12-4 combines with J gene TRBJ2-1, with a possible D match to TRBD1 (6 bases). There are 13 residues in the CDR3.

The genes are TRBV20-1 and TRBJ2-7, with D possibly TRBD2 on 6 matching bases. Germline lookup yields CDR1 DFQATT and CDR2 SNEGSKA (reference sequence). CDR3 length equals 14 residues. Trimming cost V 4 bases and J 3 bases, with 16 bases left between them. CDR3 protein: CSATTPGLNYEQYF. The CDR3 nucleotides are TGCAGTGCTACAACCCCGGGACTCAACTACGAGCAGTACTTC.

This clonotype occurred a few times. V is TRBV20-1 and J is TRBJ2-3, with 7 bases lining up with TRBD1. After removal of 2 bases from V and 5 bases from J, the junction contained 4 bases not matched to a gene. CDR1 is DFQATT, CDR2 SNEGSKA, per germline (reference sequence). The CDR3 covers 13 residues. The CDR3 region has the DNA TGCAGTGCTAGATCAGGGGGAGAAGATACGCAGTATTTT. This encodes CSARSGGEDTQYF.